What follows is one T cell receptor beta chain and its context. Its target is unknown. The J segment lost 5 bases and the V segment lost 6 bases, leaving 9 bases of the junction unmatched. The V gene's germline CDR1 is ENHRY and CDR2 SYGVKD. The CDR3 is 14 amino acids. This entry is derived from a study of T-cell reconstitution after alpha-beta-depleted transplantation in children. Study results and caveats: There were some patients whose high TCRbeta diversity at day 60 came from surviving recipient T cells and thymic progenitors. Approximately two months post-transplant, alpha-beta T cells reportedly originated from several hundred expanded graft clones. From newly produced T cells came most of the T-cell counts and diversity one year after transplant.

Unique molecular identifiers featured in how the TCRbeta library was prepared. TCRdb called the PCR reads again in MiXCR, with one record for every CDR3 protein. The data show just over 200,000 distinct CDR3 sequences, with roughly 9.1% seen just once and 35% to 40% held by the top ten. Sequenced here: PBMCs, mostly from graft donor cells, sampled 360 days after TCRalphabeta/CD19-depleted stem cell transplant. V and J are TRBV10-3 and TRBJ2-7, with TRBD1 matching over 8 bases. This sequence was found in a male patient aged 2-10 years who had a stem cell transplant for acute myeloid leukemia, so the T cells may come from the graft donor. Written as DNA, the CDR3 is TGTGCCATCAGGATGGACAGGGTGAGCGACGAGCAGTACTTC. Its protein product is CAIRMDRVSDEQYF.